The 18 T cell receptor beta chains presented below share a single source sample, sequenced in a study of OX40 agonist ivuxolimab in advanced cancers. Profiled with immunoSEQ multiplex PCR; TCRdb holds only in-frame clones, not every one. The sample carries roughly 68,000 clones, roughly 88% recorded once. The source material was CD4+ or CD8+ T cells sorted from blood, sampled in a trial of the OX40 agonist ivuxolimab. These receptors all stem from an adult with an advanced solid tumor such as melanoma, head and neck, liver or kidney cancer.

The chain recombines TRBV10-3 with TRBJ1-5, with TRBD1 matching 7 bases. V dropped 10 bases and J dropped 3; count of bases not matched to a gene: 9. The CDR3 is made up of 14 amino acids. Germline CDR1 and CDR2: ENHRY and SYGVKD. The chain's CDR3 is CASRFDRDNQPQHF. The CDR3 nucleotides read TGTGCCAGCCGGTTTGACAGGGACAATCAGCCCCAGCATTTT.

At least ten counts were recorded for this clone. This rearrangement joins TRBV4-2 to TRBJ1-1; maybe TRBD1 (6 bases). This CDR3 region has 14 residues. V shed 0 bases and J shed 7 bases, with 12 bases lying between them. Germline V gives CDR1 LGHNA, CDR2 YNFKEQ. The chain's CDR3 is CASSQEDSRNEAFF. CDR3 nucleotide sequence: TGTGCCAGCAGCCAAGAGGACAGTCGGAATGAAGCTTTCTTT.

This clone was detected only once. This sequence joins TRBV6-4 and TRBJ1-5; D is ambiguous. Per the germline V gene, CDR1 is MRHNA and CDR2 is SNTAGT. The CDR3 consists of 13 residues. Trimming took 3 bases from V and 2 from J, leaving 5 bases between them. CDR3 amino acids: CASSEGGNQPQHF. The CDR3 DNA reads as TGTGCCAGCAGTGAGGGTGGCAATCAGCCCCAGCATTTT.

The V call is TRBV19, the J call TRBJ2-5; D call uncertain. V lost 4 bases to trimming and J lost 5 bases, with 11 bases between them. The CDR3 runs to 13 residues. Per the germline V gene, CDR1 is LNHDA and CDR2 is SQIVND (reference sequence). CDR3 coding DNA: TGTGCCAGTAGTACAACCCTCAGCGAGACCCAGTACTTC. Amino acids: CASSTTLSETQYF. Drawing the rest from reference TRBV19 and TRBJ2-5, the complete variable domain is DGGITQSPKYLFRKEGQNVTLSCEQNLNHDAMYWYRQDPGQGLRLIYYSQIVNDFQKGDIAEGYSVSREKKESFPLTVTSAQKNPTAFYLCASSTTLSETQYFGPGTRLLVL.

The V call is TRBV4-2, the J call TRBJ2-3, with D uncertain. Per the germline V gene, CDR1 is LGHNA and CDR2 is YNFKEQ. The CDR3 spans 17 residues. Trimming cost V 4 bases and J 0 bases, with 17 bases left between them. The CDR3 DNA reads as TGTGCCAGCAGCCGAGTAGATCCCAGCACTAGCACAGATACGCAGTATTTT. Translating gives CASSRVDPSTSTDTQYF.

The chain is built from TRBV7-9 and TRBJ1-4, with 7 bases fitting TRBD1. Germline assignment: CDR1 SEHNR and CDR2 FQNEAQ (reference sequence). This CDR3 comprises 15 residues. With 5 bases clipped from V and 4 bases from J, the junction kept 7 bases outside the gene matches. In nucleotides, the CDR3 is TGTGCCAGCAGCGTCCTGGGACAGCTTAATGAAAAACTGTTTTTT. Its translation is CASSVLGQLNEKLFF. Together with reference TRBV7-9 and TRBJ1-4, the CDR3 gives the full variable domain: DTGVSQNPRHKITKRGQNVTFRCDPISEHNRLYWYRQTLGQGPEFLTYFQNEAQLEKSRLLSDRFSAERPKGSFSTLEIQRTEQGDSAMYLCASSVLGQLNEKLFFGSGTQLSVL.

CDR3 protein: CSVEPRTVYGYTF. DNA for the CDR3: TGCAGCGTTGAACCACGGACGGTCTATGGCTACACCTTC. The chain recombines TRBV29-1 with TRBJ1-2; D uncertain. Germline CDR1 reads SQVTM; CDR2 reads ANQGSEA. Trimming took off 2 bases at V and 4 bases at J, with 11 bases between the two ends. This CDR3 has 13 amino acids. Variable domain in full (rest from reference TRBV29-1 and TRBJ1-2): SAVISQKPSRDICQRGTSLTIQCQVDSQVTMMFWYRQQPGQSLTLIATANQGSEATYESGFVIDKFPISRPNLTFSTLTVSNMSPEDSSIYLCSVEPRTVYGYTFGSGTRLTVV.

The chain links TRBV6-6 to TRBJ2-1; 9 bases map to TRBD1. CDR1 is MNHNY and CDR2 is SVGAGI in the germline V gene (reference sequence). CDR3 size: 15 residues. With 0 bases clipped from V and 8 bases from J, the junction kept 5 bases outside the gene matches. The CDR3 loop is CASSYSGQGSDEQFF. The CDR3 coding sequence is TGTGCCAGCAGTTACTCGGGACAGGGTAGCGATGAGCAGTTCTTC.

The chain has TRBV4-3 and TRBJ2-2; TRBD1 matches 7 bases. Germline CDR1 and CDR2: LGHNA and YSLEER. Trimming took 0 bases from V and 7 from J; bases not matched to a gene: 2. This CDR3 is built from 14 residues. The DNA of the CDR3 is TGCGCCAGCAGCCAAGACAGGGGGTACGGGGAGCTGTTTTTT. Protein product: CASSQDRGYGELFF.

V usage is TRBV19 and J usage is TRBJ2-3; 9 positions match TRBD1. Per germline, CDR1 LNHDA and CDR2 SQIVND (reference sequence). With V trimmed by 6 bases and J by 3 bases, 7 bases remained unmatched. This CDR3 has 15 residues. CDR3 protein: CASRDRGSLTDTQYF. CDR3 coding DNA: TGTGCCAGTAGGGACAGGGGAAGTTTAACAGATACGCAGTATTTT.

This rearrangement joins TRBV28 to TRBJ1-5; no reliable D call. V lost 1 base to trimming and J lost 6 bases, with 4 bases between them. This CDR3 spans 12 amino acids. Per the germline V gene, CDR1 is MDHEN and CDR2 is SYDVKM. CDR3 in DNA: TGTGCCAGCAGTTTATATGGTCAGCCCCAGCATTTT. Translated: CASSLYGQPQHF.

To note about this clone: The same CDR3 arises from other DNA sequences in this sample as well. CDR3: CASSLVGGRGGREKLFF. The CDR3 DNA reads TGTGCCAGCAGCTTGGTCGGGGGGCGGGGAGGAAGGGAAAAACTGTTTTTT. The chain carries TRBV5-4 and TRBJ1-4; D might be TRBD1 (6 bases). This CDR3 has 17 amino acids. Trimming cost V 0 bases and J 8 bases, with 20 bases left between them. Germline V gene sequence: CDR1 SGHNT, CDR2 YYREEE (reference sequence).

The chain couples TRBV6-6 to TRBJ2-7; a weak D match, TRBD1 (5 bases). V lost 2 bases and J lost 2, with 10 bases in between. Germline loops: CDR1 MNHNY, CDR2 SVGAGI (reference sequence). The CDR3 runs 14 residues. The CDR3 DNA reads as TGTGCCAGCAGTTACCAGGACAAGACCTACGAGCAGTACTTC. The encoded protein is CASSYQDKTYEQYF.

This clone has a single count. The V gene is TRBV5-1, the J gene TRBJ2-5; D is perhaps TRBD1 (5 bases). Germline CDR1 reads SGHRS; CDR2 reads YFSETQ. Trimming took 2 bases from V and 4 from J, leaving 12 bases between them. This CDR3 has 14 amino acids. The CDR3 region has the DNA TGCGCCAGCAGCTTCGTCAGGGAAGGAGAGACCCAGTACTTC. This translates into CASSFVREGETQYF.

The chain recombines TRBV6-1 with TRBJ1-1; D unclear. Trimming removed 7 bases at V and 0 bases at J, with 12 bases between. CDR3 length equals 14 residues. Germline CDR1 and CDR2: MNHNS and SASEGT. CDR3 in DNA: TGTGCCAGCACGGCGGGTCTAATGAACACTGAAGCTTTCTTT. This encodes CASTAGLMNTEAFF.

This chain joins TRBV11-2 and TRBJ2-5; 12 nucleotides align to TRBD2. Germline loops: CDR1 SGHAT, CDR2 FQNNGV. The CDR3 length is 17 residues. J gave up 5 bases and V 1 base, and 8 bases lay outside the gene matches. The CDR3 region is CASSLGGLAGIRETQYF. The CDR3 DNA sequence: TGTGCCAGCAGCTTAGGCGGACTAGCGGGGATTAGGGAGACCCAGTACTTC.

The chain recombines TRBV2 with TRBJ2-5; D is perhaps TRBD2 (7 bases). CDR1 and CDR2 from the germline V gene are SNHLY and FYNNEI. The V end was cut by 5 bases, the J end by 4 bases, with 11 bases between. The CDR3 is 13 residues long. The CDR3 nucleotides read TGTGCCAGCAGTCGGGGGGCCGGAGAGACCCAGTACTTC. This encodes CASSRGAGETQYF.

The chain combines TRBV4-1 with TRBJ2-3, with TRBD1 matching 9 bases. The CDR3 has 17 residues. The germline V gene has CDR1 MGHRA and CDR2 YSYEKL. Trimming at V came to 0 bases and at J to 6 bases, leaving 10 bases not matched to a gene. CDR3 sequence: CASSQDIPGTGIDTQYF. The CDR3 nucleotides read TGCGCCAGCAGCCAAGATATCCCAGGGACAGGGATTGATACGCAGTATTTT.